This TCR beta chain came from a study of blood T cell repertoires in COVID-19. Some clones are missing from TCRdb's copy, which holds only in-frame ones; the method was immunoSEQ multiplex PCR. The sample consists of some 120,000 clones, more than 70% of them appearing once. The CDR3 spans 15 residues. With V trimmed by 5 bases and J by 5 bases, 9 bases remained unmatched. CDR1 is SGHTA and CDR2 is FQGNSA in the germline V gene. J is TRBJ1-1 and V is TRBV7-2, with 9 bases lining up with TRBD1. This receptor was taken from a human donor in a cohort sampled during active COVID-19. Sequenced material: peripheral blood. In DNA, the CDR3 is TGTGCCAGCAGCCCACATGGGACAGGGCGGACTGAAGCTTTCTTT. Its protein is CASSPHGTGRTEAFF.